This T cell receptor (beta chain) was recovered during a study of blood T cell repertoires in COVID-19. In the study overall: PBMCs, B-cell-depleted T cells, or T cells were the source of the cDNA or gDNA that made up the material.

CDR1 and CDR2 (germline): MNHEY, SVGAGI. The CDR3 covers 14 residues. V was pared by 3 bases and J by 1 base, with 7 bases between. Original analysis: It was from reference gene primer amplification that nucleated cell counts were estimated. Sequencing was performed with immunoSEQ multiplex PCR; in TCRdb, only in-frame clones are kept and a portion is missing. V, J and clone size were drawn from that table, and D and trimming were deduced from the DNA. The sample yields roughly 160,000 clones, approximately 84% seen once. This chain links TRBV6-5 with TRBJ1-5; D uncertain. Sample: peripheral blood. The receptor's source is a man in his forties with acute or convalescent COVID-19. CDR3 residues: CASSYSGSNQPQHF. DNA for the CDR3: TGTGCCAGCAGTTATTCTGGCAGCAATCAGCCCCAGCATTTT.